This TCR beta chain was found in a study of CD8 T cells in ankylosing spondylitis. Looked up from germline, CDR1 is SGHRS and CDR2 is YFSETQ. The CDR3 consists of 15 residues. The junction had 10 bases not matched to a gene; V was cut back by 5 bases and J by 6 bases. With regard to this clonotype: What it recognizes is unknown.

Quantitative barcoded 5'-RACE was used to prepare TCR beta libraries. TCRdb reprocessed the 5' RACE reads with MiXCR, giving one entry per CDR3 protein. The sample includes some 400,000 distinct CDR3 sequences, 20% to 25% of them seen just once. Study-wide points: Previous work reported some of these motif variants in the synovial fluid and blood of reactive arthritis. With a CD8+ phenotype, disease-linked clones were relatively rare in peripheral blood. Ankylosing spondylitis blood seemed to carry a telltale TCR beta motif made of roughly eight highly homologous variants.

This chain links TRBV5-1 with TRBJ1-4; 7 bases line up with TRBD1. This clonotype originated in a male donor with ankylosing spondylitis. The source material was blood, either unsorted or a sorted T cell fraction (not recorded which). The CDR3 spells CASRRQTGSDEKLFF. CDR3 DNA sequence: TGCGCCAGCAGGCGGCAGACAGGGTCCGATGAAAAACTGTTTTTT.